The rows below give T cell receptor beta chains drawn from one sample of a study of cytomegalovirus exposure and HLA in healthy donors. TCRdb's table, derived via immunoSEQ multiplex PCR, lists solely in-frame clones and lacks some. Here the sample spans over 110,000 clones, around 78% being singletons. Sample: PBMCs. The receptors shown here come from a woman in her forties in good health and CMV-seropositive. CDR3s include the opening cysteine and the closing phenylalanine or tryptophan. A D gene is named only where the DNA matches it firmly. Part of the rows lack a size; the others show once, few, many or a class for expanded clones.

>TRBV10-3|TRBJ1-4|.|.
TGTGCCATCAGTGGAGGCGGAGGTCCAAATGAAAAACTGTTTTTT
CAISGGGGPNEKLFF
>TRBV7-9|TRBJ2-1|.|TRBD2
TGTTCCAGCAGCAGAAGGGTGTCGGGAGGGGAAAATGAGCAGTTCTTC
CSSSRRVSGGENEQFF
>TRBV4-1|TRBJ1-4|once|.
TGCGCCAGCAGCCATGGGGGGGGCAGCGCGGAAAAACTGTTTTTT
CASSHGGGSAEKLFF
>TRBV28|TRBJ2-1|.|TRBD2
TGTGCCAGCAGTCGCCCCGGGAGGGCCGGTGAGCAGTTCTTC
CASSRPGRAGEQFF
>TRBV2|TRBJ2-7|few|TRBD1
TGTGCCAGCCCAGGGACAGGGCCTAACTACGAGCAGTACTTC
CASPGTGPNYEQYF
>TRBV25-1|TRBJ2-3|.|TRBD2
TGTGCCAGCAGTAGATTTAGCGGGAGTGGCGCAGATACGCAGTATTTT
CASSRFSGSGADTQYF
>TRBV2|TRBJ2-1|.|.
TGTGCCAGCAGTATCGGAGGCGATGAGCAGTTCTTC
CASSIGGDEQFF
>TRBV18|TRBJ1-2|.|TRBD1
TGTGCCAGCTCACCCAGGACAGGGAGGGGTGGCTACACCTTC
CASSPRTGRGGYTF
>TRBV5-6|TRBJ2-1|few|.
TGTGCCAGCAGCTTGGAGGTAGGGGATGAGCAGTTCTTC
CASSLEVGDEQFF
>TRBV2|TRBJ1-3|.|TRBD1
TGTGCCAGCAGTGCACAGGGGTACGCAAACACCATATATTTT
CASSAQGYANTIYF